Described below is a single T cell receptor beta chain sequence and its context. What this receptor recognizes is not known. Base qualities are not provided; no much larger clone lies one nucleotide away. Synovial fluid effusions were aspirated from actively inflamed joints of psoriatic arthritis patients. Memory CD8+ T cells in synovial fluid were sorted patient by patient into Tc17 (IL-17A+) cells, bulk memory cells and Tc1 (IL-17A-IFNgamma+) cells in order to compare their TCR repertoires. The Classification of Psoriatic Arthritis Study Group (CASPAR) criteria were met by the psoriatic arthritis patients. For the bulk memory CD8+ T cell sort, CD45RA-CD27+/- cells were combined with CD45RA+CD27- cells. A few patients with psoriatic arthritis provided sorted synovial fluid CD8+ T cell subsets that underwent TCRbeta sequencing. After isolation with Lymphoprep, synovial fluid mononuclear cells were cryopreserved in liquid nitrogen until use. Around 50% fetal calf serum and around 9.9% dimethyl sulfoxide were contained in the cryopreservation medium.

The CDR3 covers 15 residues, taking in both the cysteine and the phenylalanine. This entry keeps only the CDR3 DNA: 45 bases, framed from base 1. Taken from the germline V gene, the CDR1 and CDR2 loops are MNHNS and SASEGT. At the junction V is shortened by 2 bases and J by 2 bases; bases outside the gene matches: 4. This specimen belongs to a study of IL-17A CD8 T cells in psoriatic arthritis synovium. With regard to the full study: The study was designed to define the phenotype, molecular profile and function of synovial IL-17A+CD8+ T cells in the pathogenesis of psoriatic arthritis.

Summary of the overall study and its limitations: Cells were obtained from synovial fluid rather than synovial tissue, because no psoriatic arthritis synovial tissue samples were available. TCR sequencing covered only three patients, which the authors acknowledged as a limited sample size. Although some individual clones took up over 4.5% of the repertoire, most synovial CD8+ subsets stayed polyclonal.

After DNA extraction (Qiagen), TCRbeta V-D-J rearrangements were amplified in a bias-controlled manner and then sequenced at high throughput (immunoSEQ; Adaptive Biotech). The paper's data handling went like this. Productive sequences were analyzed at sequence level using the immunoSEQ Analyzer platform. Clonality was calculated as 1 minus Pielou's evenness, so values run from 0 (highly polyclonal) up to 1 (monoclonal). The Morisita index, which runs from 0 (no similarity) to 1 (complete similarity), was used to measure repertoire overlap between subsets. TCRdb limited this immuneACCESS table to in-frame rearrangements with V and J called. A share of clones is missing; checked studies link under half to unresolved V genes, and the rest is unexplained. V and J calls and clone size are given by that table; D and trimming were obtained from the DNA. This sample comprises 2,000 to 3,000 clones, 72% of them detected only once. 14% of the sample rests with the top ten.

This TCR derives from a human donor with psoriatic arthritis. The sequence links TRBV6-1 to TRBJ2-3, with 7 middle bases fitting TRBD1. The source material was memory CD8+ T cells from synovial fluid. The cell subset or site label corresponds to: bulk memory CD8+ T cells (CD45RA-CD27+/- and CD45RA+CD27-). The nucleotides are TGTGCCAGCAGTGAAAACAAGGGGGCCACAGATACGCAGTATTTT. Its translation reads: CASSENKGATDTQYF.